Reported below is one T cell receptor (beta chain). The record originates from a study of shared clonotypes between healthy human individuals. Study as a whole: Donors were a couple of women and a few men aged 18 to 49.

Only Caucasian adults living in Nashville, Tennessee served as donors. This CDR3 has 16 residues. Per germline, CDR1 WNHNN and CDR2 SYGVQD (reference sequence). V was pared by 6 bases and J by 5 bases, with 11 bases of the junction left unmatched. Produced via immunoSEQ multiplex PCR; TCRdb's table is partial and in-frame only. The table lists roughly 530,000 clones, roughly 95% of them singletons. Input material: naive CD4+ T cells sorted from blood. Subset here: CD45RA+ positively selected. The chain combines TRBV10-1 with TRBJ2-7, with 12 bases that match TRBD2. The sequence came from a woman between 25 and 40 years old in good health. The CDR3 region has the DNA TGCGCCAGCAGGGGACCGACTAGCGGGAGTTTCAACGAGCAGTACTTC. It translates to CASRGPTSGSFNEQYF.